Listed below are T cell receptor beta chains from one sample, sequenced in a study of blood T cell repertoires in COVID-19. Data came from immunoSEQ multiplex PCR; TCRdb stores just in-frame clones and leaves some out. The sample records 90,000 to 100,000 clones, over 70% being singletons. Source material: peripheral blood. The receptor source for this set is an elderly woman with acute or convalescent COVID-19. Both conserved end residues are part of each CDR3. Only part of the rows carry a size: once, few, many, or a class if the clone is expanded.

TRBV18	TRBJ1-5	NA	CASSLEGQANNQPQHF
TRBV6-2/TRBV6-3	TRBJ2-3	few	CASSQLSQGGTDTQYF
TRBV3-1/TRBV3-2	TRBJ1-2	NA	CASSQDPGGSGYGYTF
TRBV7-2	TRBJ1-1	NA	CASSKQGSGTEAFF
TRBV19	TRBJ1-1	NA	CASRTGGTNTEAFF
TRBV30	TRBJ1-6	NA	CAWSGMDRVYF
TRBV6-6	TRBJ1-1	NA	CASTTGGGEAFF
TRBV7-9	TRBJ2-1	once	CASSSLGLGNEQFF
TRBV10-3	TRBJ1-1	once	CAISDRGTEAFF
TRBV19	TRBJ2-1	NA	CASSRGTGTGPKNEQFF
TRBV4-1	TRBJ1-5	NA	CASSQTGPGGSENQPQHF
TRBV28	TRBJ2-5	once	CASSLAQEETQYF
TRBV28	TRBJ1-3	NA	CASSYSAVGGEGNTIYF